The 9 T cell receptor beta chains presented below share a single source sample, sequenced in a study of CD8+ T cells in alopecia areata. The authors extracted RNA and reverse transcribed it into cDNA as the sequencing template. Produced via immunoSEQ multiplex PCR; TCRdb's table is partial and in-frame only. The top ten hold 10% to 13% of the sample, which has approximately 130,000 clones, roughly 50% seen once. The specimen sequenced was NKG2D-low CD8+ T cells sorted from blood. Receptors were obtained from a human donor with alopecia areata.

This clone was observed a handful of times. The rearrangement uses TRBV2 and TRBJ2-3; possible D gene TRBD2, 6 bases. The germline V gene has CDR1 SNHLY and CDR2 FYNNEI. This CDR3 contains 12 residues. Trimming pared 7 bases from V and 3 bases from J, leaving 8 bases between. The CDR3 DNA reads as TGTGCCAGCATCGGGGGAACAGATACGCAGTATTTT. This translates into CASIGGTDTQYF.

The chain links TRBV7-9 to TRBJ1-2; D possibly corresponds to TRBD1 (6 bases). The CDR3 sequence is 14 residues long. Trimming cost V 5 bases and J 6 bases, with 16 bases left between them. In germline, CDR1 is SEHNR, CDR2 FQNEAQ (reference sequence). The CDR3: CASSPPPHRDGYTF. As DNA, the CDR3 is TGTGCCAGCAGCCCCCCACCACACAGGGATGGCTACACCTTC.

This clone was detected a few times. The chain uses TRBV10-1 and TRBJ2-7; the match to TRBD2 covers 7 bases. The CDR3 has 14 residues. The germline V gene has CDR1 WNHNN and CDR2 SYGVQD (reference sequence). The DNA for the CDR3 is TGCGCATTGACCTTGTGCGGGAGCATCCACGAGCAGTACTTC. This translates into CALTLCGSIHEQYF.

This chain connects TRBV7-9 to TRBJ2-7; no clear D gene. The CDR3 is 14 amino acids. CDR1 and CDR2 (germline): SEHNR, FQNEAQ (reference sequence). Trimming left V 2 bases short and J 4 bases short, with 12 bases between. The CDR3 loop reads CASSLSVNRYEQYF. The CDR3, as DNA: TGTGCCAGCAGCTTATCGGTCAACAGATACGAGCAGTACTTC.

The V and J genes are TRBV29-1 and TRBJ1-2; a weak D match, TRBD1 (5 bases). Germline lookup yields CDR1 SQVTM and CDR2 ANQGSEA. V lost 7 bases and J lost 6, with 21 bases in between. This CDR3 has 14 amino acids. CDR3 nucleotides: TGCAGCGCAGGGTCCCCGGGACTGAATCATGGCTACACCTTC. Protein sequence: CSAGSPGLNHGYTF. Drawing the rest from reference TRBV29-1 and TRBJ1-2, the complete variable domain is SAVISQKPSRDICQRGTSLTIQCQVDSQVTMMFWYRQQPGQSLTLIATANQGSEATYESGFVIDKFPISRPNLTFSTLTVSNMSPEDSSIYLCSAGSPGLNHGYTFGSGTRLTVV.

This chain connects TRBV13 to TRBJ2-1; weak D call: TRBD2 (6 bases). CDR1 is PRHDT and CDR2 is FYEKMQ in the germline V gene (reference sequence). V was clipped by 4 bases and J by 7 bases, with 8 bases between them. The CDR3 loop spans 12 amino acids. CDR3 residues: CASSSGENEQFF. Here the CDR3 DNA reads TGTGCCAGCAGCTCGGGAGAGAATGAGCAGTTCTTC.

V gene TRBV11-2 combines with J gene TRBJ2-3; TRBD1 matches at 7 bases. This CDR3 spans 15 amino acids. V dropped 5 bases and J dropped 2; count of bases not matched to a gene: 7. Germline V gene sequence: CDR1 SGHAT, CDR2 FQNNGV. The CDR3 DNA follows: TGTGCCAGCAGCCCACCGGGACAGAACACAGATACGCAGTATTTT. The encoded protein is CASSPPGQNTDTQYF.

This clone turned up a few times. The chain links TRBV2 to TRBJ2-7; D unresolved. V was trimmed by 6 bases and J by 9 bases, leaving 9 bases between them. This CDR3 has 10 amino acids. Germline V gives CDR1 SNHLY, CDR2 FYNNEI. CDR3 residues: CASSDTRQYF. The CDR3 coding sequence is TGTGCCAGCAGCGACACCCGGCAGTACTTC.

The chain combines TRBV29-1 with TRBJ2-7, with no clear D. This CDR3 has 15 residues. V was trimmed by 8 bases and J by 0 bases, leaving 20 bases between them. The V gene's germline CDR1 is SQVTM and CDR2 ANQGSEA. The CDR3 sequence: CSILDRAQRSYEQYF. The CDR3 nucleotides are TGCAGCATCCTCGACCGGGCCCAGCGCTCCTACGAGCAGTACTTC.